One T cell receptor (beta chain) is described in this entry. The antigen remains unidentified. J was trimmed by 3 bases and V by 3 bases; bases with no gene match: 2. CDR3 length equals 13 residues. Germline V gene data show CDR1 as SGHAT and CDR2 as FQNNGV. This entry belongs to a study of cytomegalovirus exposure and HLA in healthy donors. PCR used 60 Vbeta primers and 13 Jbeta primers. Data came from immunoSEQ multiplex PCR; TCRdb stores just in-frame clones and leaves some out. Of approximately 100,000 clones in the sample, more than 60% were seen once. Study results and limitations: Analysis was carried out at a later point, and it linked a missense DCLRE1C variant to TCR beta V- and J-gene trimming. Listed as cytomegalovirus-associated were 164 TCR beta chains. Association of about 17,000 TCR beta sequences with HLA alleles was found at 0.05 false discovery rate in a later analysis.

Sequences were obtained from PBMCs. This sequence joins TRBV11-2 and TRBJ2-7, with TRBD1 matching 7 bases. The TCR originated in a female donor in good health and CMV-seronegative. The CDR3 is CASSFGTDYEQYF. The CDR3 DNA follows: TGTGCCAGCAGCTTCGGGACAGACTACGAGCAGTACTTC. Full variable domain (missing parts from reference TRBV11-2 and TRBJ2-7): EAGVAQSPRYKIIEKRQSVAFWCNPISGHATLYWYQQILGQGPKLLIQFQNNGVVDDSQLPKDRFSAERLKGVDSTLKIQPAKLEDSAVYLCASSFGTDYEQYFGPGTRLTVT.